The T cell receptor (beta chain) described here comes from a study of blood T cell repertoires in COVID-19. As for the study in general: Specimens from acute and convalescent COVID-19 originated in the United States, Italy and Spain. Nucleic acid was either cDNA or gDNA, and it came from T cells, B-cell-depleted T cells, or PBMCs.

Original analysis: From reference gene primer amplification, estimates of nucleated cell counts were derived. Sequenced by immunoSEQ multiplex PCR; TCRdb stores in-frame clones only, minus some. From that table come the V and J calls and clone size; the DNA was used to work out D and trimming. The profile covers 100,000 to 150,000 clones, with around 85% appearing a single time and 2.5% to 3.5% taken by the ten largest. A Seattle source enrolled patients during active infection and followed them longitudinally. This CDR3 is 13 amino acids long. V was trimmed by 5 bases and J by 6 bases, leaving 10 bases between them. Germline assignment: CDR1 MDHEN and CDR2 SYDVKM.

Sequencing used peripheral blood. The receptor was derived from a woman of 80 years or more with COVID-19, enrolled during active disease. The V and J genes are TRBV28 and TRBJ1-4; no reliable D call. The chain's CDR3 is CASSEPEDEKLFF. CDR3 coding DNA: TGTGCCAGCAGTGAACCCGAGGATGAAAAACTGTTTTTT.